The 18 T cell receptor beta chains listed next were all sequenced from one sample in a study of blood T cells in healthy people across ages. A second 7 to 11 cycle PCR used barcoded and J-beta primers. TCRdb recomputed calls from the 5' RACE reads with MiXCR, one row per CDR3 protein. This sample has hundreds of thousands of distinct CDR3 sequences, with about 32% found just once. The specimen was blood. These TCRs come from a woman aged 80 or over in good health.

This clonotype was recorded at least ten times. V usage is TRBV20-1 and J usage is TRBJ2-5; D gene uncertain. CDR1 DFQATT and CDR2 SNEGSKA come from the germline V gene (reference sequence). V lost 0 bases and J 1 base, leaving 12 bases between the germline ends. CDR3 size: 15 residues. For the CDR3, the DNA is TGCAGTGCTAGAGATTTCTCCAGGCTCCAAGAGACCCAGTACTTC. As protein: CSARDFSRLQETQYF.

This clonotype was found many times. The rearrangement links TRBV6-5 to TRBJ1-1; D might be TRBD1 (5 bases). CDR1 is MNHEY and CDR2 is SVGAGI in the germline V gene. V lost 4 bases and J lost 7, with 22 bases in between. The CDR3 contains 16 residues. The chain's CDR3 is CASSSHRGPDRGEAFF. CDR3 coding DNA: TGTGCCAGCAGTTCCCATCGGGGCCCGGATAGGGGTGAAGCTTTCTTT.

This clonotype was picked up many times. The chain combines TRBV5-1 with TRBJ2-5; tentative D call: TRBD1 (6 bases). V was pared by 0 bases and J by 4 bases, with 13 bases between. From germline, CDR1 is SGHRS and CDR2 YFSETQ. CDR3 length equals 15 residues. CDR3 sequence reads: CASSLVQGSGETQYF. CDR3 DNA sequence: TGCGCCAGCAGCTTGGTTCAGGGGTCGGGAGAGACCCAGTACTTC.

The rearrangement links TRBV3-1 to TRBJ2-5, with 7 nucleotides matching TRBD1. Germline CDR1 and CDR2: LGHDT and YNNKEL (reference sequence). V lost 5 bases, J lost 5 bases, and 14 bases stayed unmatched. The CDR3 is made up of 16 amino acids. This chain's CDR3 is CASSSRDRVRRETQYF. The DNA of the CDR3 is TGTGCCAGCAGCAGCCGAGACAGGGTTAGAAGGGAGACCCAGTACTTC.

In its sample, this clonotype was seen many times. The chain is built from TRBV20-1 and TRBJ1-2; a weak D match, TRBD1 (5 bases). V was cut by 1 base and J by 4 bases, with 7 bases left in between. The CDR3 is 12 amino acids. Germline CDR1 DFQATT, CDR2 SNEGSKA (reference sequence). The CDR3 sequence: CSARGQGYGYTF. The CDR3 region has the DNA TGCAGTGCTAGAGGTCAGGGCTATGGCTACACCTTC.

This clonotype was picked up many times. This chain links TRBV4-2 with TRBJ2-3, with 11 nucleotides matching TRBD2. J lost 6 bases, V lost 4 bases, and 9 bases had no gene match. The CDR3 contains 16 residues. Germline V lookup: CDR1 LGHNA, CDR2 YNFKEQ. In nucleotides, the CDR3 is TGTGCCAGCAGCCCGAGTACTAGCGGGGGAGACGATACGCAGTATTTT. Its translation is CASSPSTSGGDDTQYF.

The table lists this clonotype with many counts. The chain has TRBV5-6 and TRBJ2-5, with D possibly matching TRBD2 (7 bases). The CDR3 loop spans 15 amino acids. V lost 6 bases and J 3 bases, leaving 18 bases between the germline ends. The germline V gene encodes CDR1 SGHDT and CDR2 YYEEEE. Written as DNA, the CDR3 is TGTGCCAGCACCAACCGAGGGGGGGTTAAAGAGACCCAGTACTTC. It translates to CASTNRGGVKETQYF.

This clonotype was counted only a few times. A read error may be the cause here, since a much bigger clone is one base away. The V gene is TRBV5-1, the J gene TRBJ2-3, with unresolved D. CDR1 is SGHRS, CDR2 YFSETQ, per germline. This CDR3 is built from 14 residues. Trimming stripped 3 bases from V and 4 bases from J, with 12 bases between. CDR3 bases: TGCGCCAGCAGCTGGGGTGGTAGCTCAGATACGCAGTATTTT. Its translation is CASSWGGSSDTQYF.

This chain uses TRBV7-2 with TRBJ2-7, with 7 bases fitting TRBD1. The closer fit of TRBJ2-5 to the DNA end suggests the J call may be wrong. CDR1 SGHTA and CDR2 FQGNSA come from the germline V gene. The CDR3 totals 16 residues. CDR3: CASSLDPTGFTETQYF. The CDR3 DNA reads TGTGCCAGCAGCTTAGACCCGACAGGGTTTACCGAGACCCAGTACTTC.

Many counts were recorded for this clonotype. The V gene is TRBV7-9, the J gene TRBJ1-2; 11 bases map to TRBD1. J lost 3 bases, V lost 5 bases, and 5 bases had no gene match. The CDR3 runs 15 residues. Germline assignment: CDR1 SEHNR and CDR2 FQNEAQ (reference sequence). The DNA of the CDR3 is TGTGCCAGCAGCATCGGACAGGGGGCTCACTATGGCTACACCTTC. It is translated as CASSIGQGAHYGYTF.

This clonotype appeared many times. V is TRBV12-3 or TRBV12-4 and J is TRBJ2-1; no clear D gene. The CDR3 sequence is 11 residues long. V dropped 3 bases and J dropped 8 bases, with 5 bases sitting between them. The CDR3 loop is CASSLGDEQFF. In DNA form, the CDR3 reads TGTGCCAGCAGTTTGGGCGATGAGCAGTTCTTC.

The chain links TRBV3-1 to TRBJ2-7, with TRBD2 matching over 11 bases. With V trimmed by 0 bases and J by 2 bases, 6 bases remained unmatched. CDR1 and CDR2 from the germline V gene are LGHDT and YNNKEL (reference sequence). The CDR3 is 17 residues long. CDR3 bases: TGTGCCAGCAGCCAAGACGATGGGACTAGCGGCGCCTACGAGCAGTACTTC. This translates into CASSQDDGTSGAYEQYF.

This clonotype was observed at least ten times. The chain combines TRBV7-2 with TRBJ1-2; D remains ambiguous. Germline V gives CDR1 SGHTA, CDR2 FQGNSA. CDR3 length: 14 residues. With 5 bases removed from V and 4 bases from J, the gap between germline ends came to 14 bases. The CDR3 DNA reads as TGTGCCAGCAGCCCTAGTCCCCGCCTCTATGGCTACACCTTC. Its translation: CASSPSPRLYGYTF.

This clonotype was observed at least ten times. J is TRBJ2-5 and V is TRBV20-1, with 7 bases aligning to TRBD1. Germline lookup yields CDR1 DFQATT and CDR2 SNEGSKA (reference sequence). With V trimmed by 6 bases and J by 3 bases, 7 bases remained unmatched. CDR3 length: 13 residues. CDR3 amino acids: CSAEHQGEETQYF. The CDR3 DNA sequence: TGCAGTGCAGAGCATCAGGGGGAAGAGACCCAGTACTTC.

This clonotype occurred many times. The chain has TRBV9 and TRBJ2-5; 11 positions agree with TRBD1. In germline, CDR1 is SGDLS, CDR2 YYNGEE. This CDR3 spans 15 amino acids. J lost 3 bases, V lost 6 bases, and 7 bases had no gene match. CDR3 in DNA: TGTGCCAGCACCGCACGGGGACAGGGGGAAGAGACCCAGTACTTC. It is translated as CASTARGQGEETQYF.

Turning to this clonotype: Since a much larger clone is just one base distant, this may be a read error. This chain uses TRBV9 with TRBJ2-1; maybe TRBD2 (5 bases). The length of the CDR3 is 14 residues. CDR1 and CDR2 (germline): SGDLS, YYNGEE. The CDR3 DNA reads TGTACCAGCAGCAAGAGCGGACGGTACAATGAGCAGTTCTTC. Protein sequence: CTSSKSGRYNEQFF.

This clonotype has a count of ten or more. The J gene is TRBJ2-1, the V gene TRBV5-1, with TRBD1 matching 8 bases. The V gene's germline CDR1 is SGHRS and CDR2 YFSETQ. The CDR3 contains 15 residues. V lost 0 bases, J lost 6 bases, and 5 bases stayed unmatched. In DNA form, the CDR3 reads TGCGCCAGCAGCTTGGCCCTTGGACAGGGCAATGAGCAGTTCTTC. This codes for CASSLALGQGNEQFF.

The sample holds many counts of this clonotype. The rearrangement uses TRBV6-5 and TRBJ2-6; D not resolved. V lost 4 bases to trimming and J lost 0 bases, with 7 bases between them. Germline CDR1 MNHEY, CDR2 SVGAGI. The CDR3 totals 15 residues. For the CDR3, the DNA is TGTGCCAGCAGTTCCCCGGGCTCTGGGGCCAACGTCCTGACTTTC. This translates into CASSSPGSGANVLTF.